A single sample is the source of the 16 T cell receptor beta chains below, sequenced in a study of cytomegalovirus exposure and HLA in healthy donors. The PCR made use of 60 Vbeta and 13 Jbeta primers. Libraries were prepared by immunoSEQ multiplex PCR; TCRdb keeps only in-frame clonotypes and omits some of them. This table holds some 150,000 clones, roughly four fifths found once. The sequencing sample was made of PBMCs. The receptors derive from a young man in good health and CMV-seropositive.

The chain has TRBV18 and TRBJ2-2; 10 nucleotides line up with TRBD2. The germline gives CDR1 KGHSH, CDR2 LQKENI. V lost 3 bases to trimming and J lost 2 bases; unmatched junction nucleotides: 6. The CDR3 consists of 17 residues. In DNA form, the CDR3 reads TGTGCCAGCTCACCCCAGCTAGCGGGAGTAAACACCGGGGAGCTGTTTTTT. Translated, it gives CASSPQLAGVNTGELFF.

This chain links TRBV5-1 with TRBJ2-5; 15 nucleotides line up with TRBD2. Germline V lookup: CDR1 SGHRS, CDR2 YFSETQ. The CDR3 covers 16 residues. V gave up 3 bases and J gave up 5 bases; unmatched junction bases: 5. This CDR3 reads CASSWGLAGGLETQYF. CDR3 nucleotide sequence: TGCGCCAGCAGCTGGGGACTAGCGGGAGGATTGGAGACCCAGTACTTC.

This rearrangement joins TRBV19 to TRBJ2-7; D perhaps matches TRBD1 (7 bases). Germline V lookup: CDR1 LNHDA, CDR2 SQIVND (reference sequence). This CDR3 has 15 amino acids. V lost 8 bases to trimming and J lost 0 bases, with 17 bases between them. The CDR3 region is CASRTQGRLSYEQYF. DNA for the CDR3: TGTGCCAGTCGAACACAGGGGAGGCTCTCCTACGAGCAGTACTTC. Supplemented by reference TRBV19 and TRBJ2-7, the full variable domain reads DGGITQSPKYLFRKEGQNVTLSCEQNLNHDAMYWYRQDPGQGLRLIYYSQIVNDFQKGDIAEGYSVSREKKESFPLTVTSAQKNPTAFYLCASRTQGRLSYEQYFGPGTRLTVT.

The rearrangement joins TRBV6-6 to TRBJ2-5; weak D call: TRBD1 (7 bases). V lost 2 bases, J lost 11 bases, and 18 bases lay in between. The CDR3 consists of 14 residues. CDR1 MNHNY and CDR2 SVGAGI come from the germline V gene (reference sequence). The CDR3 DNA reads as TGTGCCAGCAGTTACGCGGGACAGCCTGTAGGGCAGTACTTC. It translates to CASSYAGQPVGQYF.

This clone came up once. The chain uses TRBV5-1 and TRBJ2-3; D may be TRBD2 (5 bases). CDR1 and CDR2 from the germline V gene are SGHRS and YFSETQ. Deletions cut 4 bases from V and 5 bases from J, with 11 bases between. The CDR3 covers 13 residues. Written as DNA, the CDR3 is TGCGCCAGCAGCCCCCAAAGCGGAGATACGCAGTATTTT. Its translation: CASSPQSGDTQYF. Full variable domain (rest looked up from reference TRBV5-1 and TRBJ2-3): KAGVTQTPRYLIKTRGQQVTLSCSPISGHRSVSWYQQTPGQGLQFLFEYFSETQRNKGNFPGRFSGRQFSNSRSEMNVSTLELGDSALYLCASSPQSGDTQYFGPGTRLTVL.

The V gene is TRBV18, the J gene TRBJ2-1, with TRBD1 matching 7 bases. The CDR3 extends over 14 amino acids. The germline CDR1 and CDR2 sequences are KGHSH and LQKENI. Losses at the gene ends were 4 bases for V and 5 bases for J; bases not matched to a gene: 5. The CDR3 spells CASSLQGKNNEQFF. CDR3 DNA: TGTGCCAGCTCACTACAGGGGAAGAACAATGAGCAGTTCTTC.

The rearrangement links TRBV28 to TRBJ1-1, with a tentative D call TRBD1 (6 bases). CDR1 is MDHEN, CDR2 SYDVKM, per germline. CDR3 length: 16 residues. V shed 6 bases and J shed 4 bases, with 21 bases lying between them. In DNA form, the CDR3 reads TGTGCCAGCAGCCTTCTTCCCGGGGGGCAAGGCACTGAAGCTTTCTTT. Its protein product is CASSLLPGGQGTEAFF.

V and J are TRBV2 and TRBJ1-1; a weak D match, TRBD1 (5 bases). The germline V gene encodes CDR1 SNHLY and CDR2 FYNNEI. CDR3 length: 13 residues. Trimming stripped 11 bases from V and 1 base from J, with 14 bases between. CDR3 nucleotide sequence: TGTGCCCCAAACGGACAAGGGAACACTGAAGCTTTCTTT. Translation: CAPNGQGNTEAFF.

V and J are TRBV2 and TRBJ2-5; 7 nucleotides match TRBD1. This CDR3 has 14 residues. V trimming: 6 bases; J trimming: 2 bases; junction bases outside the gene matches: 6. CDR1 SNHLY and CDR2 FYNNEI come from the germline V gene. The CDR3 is CASRGRDSQETQYF. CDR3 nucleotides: TGTGCCAGCAGAGGACGGGACAGTCAAGAGACCCAGTACTTC.

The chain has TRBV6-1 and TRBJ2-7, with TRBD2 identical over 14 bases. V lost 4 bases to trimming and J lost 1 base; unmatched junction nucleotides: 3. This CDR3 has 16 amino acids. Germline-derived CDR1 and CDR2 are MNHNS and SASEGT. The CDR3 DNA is TGTGCCAGCAGTGTCCGACTAGCGGGAGGGTCCTACGAGCAGTACTTC. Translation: CASSVRLAGGSYEQYF.

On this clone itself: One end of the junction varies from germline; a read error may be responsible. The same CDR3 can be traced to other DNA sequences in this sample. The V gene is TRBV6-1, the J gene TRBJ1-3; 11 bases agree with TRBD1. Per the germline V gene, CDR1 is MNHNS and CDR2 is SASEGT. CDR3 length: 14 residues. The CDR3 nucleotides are TGCGCCAGCGGACAGGGGGCGCGGGGAAACACCATATATTTT. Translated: CASGQGARGNTIYF.

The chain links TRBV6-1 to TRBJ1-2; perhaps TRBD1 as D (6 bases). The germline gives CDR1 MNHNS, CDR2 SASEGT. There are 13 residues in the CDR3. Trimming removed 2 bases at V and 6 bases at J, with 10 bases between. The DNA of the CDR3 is TGTGCCAGCAGTGAACCCGGGACAAATGGCTACACCTTC. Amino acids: CASSEPGTNGYTF.

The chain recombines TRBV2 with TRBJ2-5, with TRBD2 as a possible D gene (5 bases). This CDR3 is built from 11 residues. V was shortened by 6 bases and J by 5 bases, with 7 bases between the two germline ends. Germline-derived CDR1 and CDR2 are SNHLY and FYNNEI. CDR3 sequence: CASRGGETQYF. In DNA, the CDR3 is TGTGCCAGCAGGGGCGGGGAGACCCAGTACTTC.

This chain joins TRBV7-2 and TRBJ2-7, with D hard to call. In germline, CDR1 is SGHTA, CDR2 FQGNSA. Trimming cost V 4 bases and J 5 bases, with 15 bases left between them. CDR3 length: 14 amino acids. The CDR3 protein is CASSSHPLSHEQYF. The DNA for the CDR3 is TGTGCCAGCAGCTCCCACCCCCTGAGCCACGAGCAGTACTTC.

CDR3 coding DNA: TGTGCCAGCAGCATCGGACAGGGGACAGATACGCAGTATTTT. Protein: CASSIGQGTDTQYF. The chain uses TRBV7-3 and TRBJ2-3, with 9 bases fitting TRBD1. The CDR3 totals 14 residues. Germline V gives CDR1 SGHTA, CDR2 FQGTGA. Trimming cost V 5 bases and J 3 bases; bases outside gene matches: 3. Together with reference TRBV7-3 and TRBJ2-3, the CDR3 gives the full variable domain: GAGVSQTPSNKVTEKGKYVELRCDPISGHTALYWYRQSLGQGPEFLIYFQGTGAADDSGLPNDRFFAVRPEGSVSTLKIQRTERGDSAVYLCASSIGQGTDTQYFGPGTRLTVL.

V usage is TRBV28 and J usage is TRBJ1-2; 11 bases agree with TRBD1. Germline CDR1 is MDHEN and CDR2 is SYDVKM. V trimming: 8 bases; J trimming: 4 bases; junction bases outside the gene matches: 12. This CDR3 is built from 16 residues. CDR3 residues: CASSGTGGKDGYGYTF. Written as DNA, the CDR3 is TGTGCCAGCTCGGGGACAGGGGGTAAGGATGGCTATGGCTACACCTTC.